A selection of T cell receptor beta chains follows, all from one sample in a study of Ad26.COV2.S vaccination and SARS-CoV-2 variants. Profiling relied on immunoSEQ multiplex PCR, and the TCRdb table lists in-frame clones only, not all of them. The table lists hundreds of thousands of clones, approximately 88% of them singletons. Sequences were derived from peripheral blood, sampled in a trial of Ad26.COV2.S vaccine versus placebo. All receptors derive from a person aged 18 to 59 who received the Ad26.COV2.S COVID-19 vaccine or a placebo. CDR3s include the opening cysteine and the closing phenylalanine or tryptophan. Fields, in order: J gene, V gene, CDR3 protein.

TRBJ2-5 TRBV3-1/TRBV3-2 CASSRQDGRETQYF
TRBJ1-2 TRBV19 CASSIGASNYGYTF
TRBJ2-1 TRBV5-1 CASSQSGRRSYNEQFF
TRBJ2-3 TRBV19 CARREGGIEDTQYF
TRBJ2-3 TRBV4-2 CASSPPGQGKDTQYF
TRBJ1-4 TRBV29-1 CSAKTGGAVFNEKLFF
TRBJ1-2 TRBV20-1 CSASSRLEHGYTF
TRBJ2-2 TRBV5-1 CASSLAPTNTGELFF
TRBJ2-7 TRBV7-7 CASSLAGGEEQYF
TRBJ1-1 TRBV18 CASSPGTGGVTEAFF
TRBJ2-5 TRBV4-2 CASSQVRLAGEETQYF
TRBJ2-7 TRBV5-4 CASSFRGGEQYF
TRBJ2-5 TRBV2 CASSMGGRPEETQYF
TRBJ1-2 TRBV6-6 CASSYSPGQGGGYTF
TRBJ1-5 TRBV30 CAWSVQGDQPQHF
TRBJ2-7 TRBV7-6 CASSSTSGTYEQYF
TRBJ2-5 TRBV5-4 CASSQDRDLQETQYF
TRBJ2-2 TRBV19 CASSMIRFGGTGELFF
TRBJ2-1 TRBV4-3 CASSQEGTAGSGGRNEQFF
TRBJ2-2 TRBV7-9 CSTHGDLTGELFF
TRBJ1-5 TRBV12-3/TRBV12-4 CASSWGQNQPQHF
TRBJ2-7 TRBV27 CASSPGGQGLVGEQYF
TRBJ1-2 TRBV5-8 CASSLRQGSYGYTF
TRBJ2-7 TRBV3-1/TRBV3-2 CASSPSQGYEQYF
TRBJ2-1 TRBV7-2 CASSSGPSAWDEQFF
TRBJ2-2 TRBV29-1 CSVELTGELFF
TRBJ1-5 TRBV27 CASSYATGTNQPQHF